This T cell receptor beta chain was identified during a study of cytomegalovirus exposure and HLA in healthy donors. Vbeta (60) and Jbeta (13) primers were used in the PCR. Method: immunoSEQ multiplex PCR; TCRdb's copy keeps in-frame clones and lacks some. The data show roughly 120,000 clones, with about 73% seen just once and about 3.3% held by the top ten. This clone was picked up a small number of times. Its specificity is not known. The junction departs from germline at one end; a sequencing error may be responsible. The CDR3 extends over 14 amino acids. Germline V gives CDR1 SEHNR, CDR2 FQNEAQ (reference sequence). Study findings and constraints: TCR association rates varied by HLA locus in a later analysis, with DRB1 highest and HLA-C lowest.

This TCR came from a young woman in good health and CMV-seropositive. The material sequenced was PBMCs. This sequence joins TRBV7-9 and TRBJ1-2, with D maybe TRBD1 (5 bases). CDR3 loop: CSSSLESGTYGYTF. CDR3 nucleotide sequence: TGTTCCAGCAGCTTAGAGTCAGGGACTTATGGCTACACCTTC.